This is a list of T cell receptor beta chains from one sample in a study of patients and donors after allogeneic stem cell transplantation. One entry per CDR3 protein, called by TCRdb with MiXCR from the RT-PCR reads. The sample holds about 960,000 distinct CDR3 sequences; roughly 18% are singletons and the top ten take roughly 6%. The sequenced sample was blood, either unsorted or a sorted T cell fraction (not recorded which). These receptors were collected from a human donor who was either an allogeneic HSCT recipient or a stem cell or donor lymphocyte infusion donor (not recorded which). It is not recorded whose cells these are; they may come from a transplant donor. CDR3s include the opening cysteine and the closing phenylalanine or tryptophan. A D gene is named only where the DNA matches it firmly. Expanded clones are given a class, and other clones once, few, many or no size at all.

abundance	v_gene	d_gene	len	j_gene	CDR3aa	CDR3nt
-	TRBV7-9	-	15	TRBJ1-2	CASSLGAGSLDGYTF	TGTGCCAGCAGCTTAGGAGCAGGGAGCCTCGATGGCTACACCTTC
-	TRBV7-9	-	15	TRBJ1-4	CASSLEDVRVLKLFF	TGTGCCAGCAGCTTAGAAGATGTCAGGGTGCTGAAACTGTTTTTT
many	TRBV5-6	-	13	TRBJ2-7	CASNPTGRYEQYF	TGTGCCAGCAACCCGACAGGGAGGTACGAGCAGTACTTC
-	TRBV28	-	14	TRBJ1-5	CATLPGSGDQPQHF	TGTGCCACCCTCCCGGGTAGCGGAGATCAGCCCCAGCATTTT
few	TRBV6-5	TRBD2	16	TRBJ2-1	CASSYGRLAGGNEQFF	TGTGCCAGCAGTTACGGAAGACTAGCGGGGGGAAATGAGCAGTTCTTC
few	TRBV20-1	-	14	TRBJ1-5	CSARSDRRNQPQHF	TGCAGTGCTAGATCGGACAGACGAAATCAGCCCCAGCATTTT
few	TRBV25-1	TRBD1	15	TRBJ2-7	CASSGPGTGYYEQYF	TGTGCCAGCAGTGGCCCCGGGACAGGATACTACGAGCAGTACTTC
-	TRBV3-1	TRBD1	15	TRBJ1-2	CASRDEAGGDYGYTF	TGTGCCAGCAGGGACGAGGCAGGGGGCGACTATGGCTACACCTTC
-	TRBV6-5	-	12	TRBJ2-3	CAAGSSTDTQYF	TGTGCAGCGGGCAGCAGCACAGATACGCAGTATTTT
-	TRBV10-3	TRBD1	13	TRBJ2-7	CAISGDRGDEQYF	TGTGCCATCAGTGGGGACAGGGGGGACGAGCAGTACTTC
-	TRBV6-1	TRBD2	13	TRBJ2-1	CASKTSGVGEQFF	TGTGCCAGTAAGACTAGCGGGGTGGGTGAGCAGTTCTTC
many	TRBV29-1	TRBD2	12	TRBJ2-7	CSVIRGVDEQYF	TGCAGCGTCATCCGGGGGGTCGATGAGCAGTACTTC
-	TRBV3-1	TRBD1	18	TRBJ1-1	CASSQDWGRGRRDTEAFF	TGTGCCAGCAGCCAAGATTGGGGTAGGGGGCGTCGGGACACTGAAGCTTTCTTT
few	TRBV20-1	-	8	TRBJ2-3	CSAPPQYF	TGCAGTGCCCCCCCGCAGTATTTT
many	TRBV6-5	-	16	TRBJ2-7	CASSYSRTGTLWEQYF	TGTGCCAGCAGTTACTCGCGGACTGGAACTTTGTGGGAGCAGTACTTC
-	TRBV20-1	-	14	TRBJ1-5	CSAREIRATQPQHF	TGCAGTGCTAGAGAAATCAGGGCGACTCAGCCCCAGCATTTT
few	TRBV21-1	-	17	TRBJ2-7	CASSKAGTGGFSIGQYF	TGTGCCAGCAGCAAAGCCGGGACAGGGGGGTTTTCGATAGGGCAGTACTTC
-	TRBV20-1	-	13	TRBJ2-1	CSASVRTYNEQFF	TGCAGTGCTTCGGTCAGAACCTACAATGAGCAGTTCTTC
-	TRBV5-1	-	12	TRBJ2-3	CASSAVLNTQYF	TGCGCCAGCAGCGCTGTGCTGAATACGCAGTATTTT
-	TRBV5-5	-	17	TRBJ2-5	CASSLAARGPPQETQYF	TGTGCCAGCAGCTTGGCTGCACGGGGGCCACCCCAAGAGACCCAGTACTTC
-	TRBV18	TRBD1	15	TRBJ1-1	CASSGQQGARAEAFF	TGTGCCAGCTCAGGGCAACAGGGGGCGAGGGCTGAAGCTTTCTTT
few	TRBV2	-	13	TRBJ1-5	CASSEASPQPQHF	TGTGCCAGCAGTGAAGCGTCCCCGCAGCCCCAGCATTTT
-	TRBV25-1	-	14	TRBJ1-4	CASSGGGVGEKLFF	TGTGCCAGCAGTGGGGGAGGGGTTGGAGAAAAACTGTTTTTT
many	TRBV12-3/TRBV12-4	TRBD2	15	TRBJ2-3	CASSQRLAGTDTQYF	TGTGCCAGCAGTCAAAGACTAGCGGGAACAGATACGCAGTATTTT
-	TRBV7-9	-	13	TRBJ2-7	CASFSGVSYEQYF	TGTGCCAGCTTCAGCGGCGTCTCCTACGAGCAGTACTTC
-	TRBV4-2	TRBD1	15	TRBJ1-5	CASSRRTGADQPQHF	TGTGCCAGCAGCCGAAGGACAGGGGCGGATCAGCCCCAGCATTTT
few	TRBV12-3/TRBV12-4	-	12	TRBJ2-5	CASSSTPETQYF	TGTGCCAGCAGTTCCACCCCAGAGACCCAGTACTTC
few	TRBV11-2	TRBD1	18	TRBJ2-7	CASSLGPYRDRSSYEQYF	TGTGCCAGCAGCTTAGGTCCTTACCGGGACAGGAGCTCCTACGAGCAGTACTTC
few	TRBV2	-	18	TRBJ1-5	CASSALPRDGYSNQPQHF	TGTGCCAGCAGTGCCCTCCCCCGGGACGGCTATAGCAATCAGCCCCAGCATTTT
few	TRBV20-1	-	12	TRBJ2-1	CSARLAVGEQFF	TGCAGTGCCAGGCTAGCTGTGGGAGAGCAGTTCTTC
many	TRBV29-1	-	15	TRBJ2-4	CSVETGRPSKNIQYF	TGCAGCGTTGAGACGGGACGGCCCTCCAAAAACATTCAGTACTTC
many	TRBV3-1	-	14	TRBJ2-3	CASSESSSSDTQYF	TGTGCCAGCAGCGAATCCTCGTCATCAGATACGCAGTATTTT
few	TRBV20-1	TRBD2	16	TRBJ2-3	CSVSGLAGGPHDTQYF	TGCAGTGTCAGCGGGTTGGCGGGGGGGCCTCACGATACGCAGTATTTT
-	TRBV5-4	-	14	TRBJ1-1	CASRHIEKNTEAFF	TGTGCCAGCAGACACATAGAAAAGAACACTGAAGCTTTCTTT
-	TRBV2	TRBD2	16	TRBJ2-1	CASSEARGTYLNEQFF	TGTGCCAGCAGTGAAGCGCGGGGGACTTATCTCAATGAGCAGTTCTTC
few	TRBV19	TRBD2	15	TRBJ2-1	CASSRGRASTDEQFF	TGTGCCAGTAGCCGCGGGAGGGCCTCCACGGATGAGCAGTTCTTC
few	TRBV10-3	-	14	TRBJ2-7	CAISVNDPTYEQYF	TGTGCCATCAGTGTAAACGACCCCACCTACGAGCAGTACTTC
-	TRBV11-3	-	14	TRBJ2-3	CASSRGRATDTQYF	TGTGCCAGCAGTAGGGGCAGGGCCACAGATACGCAGTATTTT
-	TRBV9	-	17	TRBJ1-1	CASSVAGGASMNTEAFF	TGTGCCAGCAGCGTAGCGGGGGGGGCCTCCATGAACACTGAAGCTTTCTTT
few	TRBV20-1	TRBD2	14	TRBJ2-1	CSASRRGGYNEQFF	TGCAGTGCTAGCCGGCGGGGGGGCTACAATGAGCAGTTCTTC